Below, one TCR beta chain is given with its context. Its antigen is not known. Here immunoSEQ multiplex PCR was the method, and the copy in TCRdb shows in-frame clones only, minus some. The sample carries over 85,000 clones, 80% to 95% recorded once. Second doses were pooled across both intervals (about 4 or about 12 weeks). The data belong to a study of T cell responses to AZD1222 COVID-19 vaccine. Overall study results and limits: Spike-specific TCR breadth rose after two AZD1222 doses, and depth rose as well.

Looked up from germline, CDR1 is SGHTA and CDR2 is FQGNSA. This CDR3 spans 13 amino acids. V was shortened by 5 bases and J by 4 bases, with 9 bases between the two germline ends. The TCR sequence derives from an adult who received the AZD1222 COVID-19 vaccine. V is TRBV7-2 and J is TRBJ1-3, with D unresolved. Sequencing was performed on peripheral blood, taken 28 days after the second AZD1222 dose. The CDR3 DNA sequence: TGTGCCAGCAGCCCGACCTCCGGAAACACCATATATTTT. Its protein product is CASSPTSGNTIYF.